Given below is one T cell receptor (beta chain) in context. The data originate from a study of shared clonotypes between healthy human individuals. Measured with immunoSEQ multiplex PCR; TCRdb has only the in-frame clones, and not every one. The profile shows roughly 2,300,000 clones, roughly 92% of them singletons. The V gene's germline CDR1 is WSHSY and CDR2 SAAADI. CDR3 length: 14 residues. V shed 5 bases and J 4 bases; nucleotides not matched to a gene: 5. V usage is TRBV10-2 and J usage is TRBJ1-2; 9 bases are shared with TRBD1. The specimen was naive CD4+ T cells from PBMCs. Subset given: CD45RA+ positively selected. This TCR derives from a man aged 18 to 29 in good health. Some clones in this sample may be carry-over from other donors' samples. The CDR3 sequence is CASSPGQGLYGYTF. DNA for the CDR3: TGCGCCAGCAGTCCGGGACAGGGCCTCTATGGCTACACCTTC.